Presented here are 4 T cell receptor beta chains from one specimen sequenced in a study of tumor-infiltrating lymphocytes in localized non-small cell lung cancer. Using immunoSEQ multiplex PCR, the repertoire was profiled, and TCRdb retains in-frame clones only, with some absent. This repertoire shows more than 5,500 clones, roughly 70% found once; its top ten account for 9.5% to 15%. Sequencing used lung tumor tissue. The origin of the receptors is a human donor with non-small cell lung cancer.

This clone was detected once. V usage is TRBV7-9 and J usage is TRBJ2-3; no reliable D call. The V end was cut by 0 bases, the J end by 5 bases, with 0 bases between. Germline CDR1 and CDR2: SEHNR and FQNEAQ (reference sequence). The CDR3 extends over 11 amino acids. CDR3 protein: CASSLADTQYF. The CDR3 DNA reads TGTGCCAGCAGCTTAGCAGATACGCAGTATTTT.

The chain recombines TRBV11-2 with TRBJ2-7, with TRBD2 matching over 11 bases. The junction had 5 bases not matched to a gene; V was cut back by 5 bases and J by 2 bases. Per germline, CDR1 SGHAT and CDR2 FQNNGV. CDR3 length: 15 amino acids. The CDR3 sequence: CASSLTSGGTYEQYF. In DNA, the CDR3 is TGTGCCAGCAGCCTAACTAGCGGGGGTACCTACGAGCAGTACTTC.

V gene TRBV11-3 combines with J gene TRBJ2-1; the D gene is possibly TRBD2 (7 bases). This CDR3 comprises 15 residues. Germline lookup yields CDR1 SGHNT and CDR2 YENEEA. Trimming left V 1 base short and J 2 bases short, with 9 bases between. The DNA of the CDR3 is TGTGCCAGCAGCTTAGCGGGGGGCGCCTACAATGAGCAGTTCTTC. This encodes CASSLAGGAYNEQFF.

The rearrangement uses TRBV30 and TRBJ1-3; D perhaps matches TRBD1 (5 bases). The V end was cut by 1 base, the J end by 6 bases, with 16 bases between. CDR1 is GTSNPN, CDR2 SVGIG, per germline (reference sequence). The CDR3 runs 15 residues. The CDR3 nucleotides are TGTGCCTGGAGTGAGGGACCGAAGCCTGAAAACACCATATATTTT. Translation gives CAWSEGPKPENTIYF. Together with reference TRBV30 and TRBJ1-3, the CDR3 gives the full variable domain: SQTIHQWPATLVQPVGSPLSLECTVEGTSNPNLYWYRQAAGRGLQLLFYSVGIGQISSEVPQNLSASRPQDRQFILSSKKLLLSDSGFYLCAWSEGPKPENTIYFGEGSWLTVV.